The 30 T cell receptor beta chains below all came from one sample that was sequenced in a study of blood T cell repertoires in COVID-19. Measured with immunoSEQ multiplex PCR; TCRdb has only the in-frame clones, and not every one. Among roughly 150,000 clones listed, 87% were seen once. Material: peripheral blood. These receptors were obtained from a human donor in a cohort sampled during active COVID-19.

The V and J genes are TRBV3-1 (or the pseudogene TRBV3-2) and TRBJ2-1, with TRBD2 matching over 10 bases. CDR3 length equals 15 residues. In germline, CDR1 is LGHDT, CDR2 YNNKEL (reference sequence). The V and J ends lost 0 bases and 7 bases, in that order; junction bases with no gene match: 3. The CDR3 protein is CASSQDGLAVNEQFF. The CDR3 DNA follows: TGTGCCAGCAGCCAAGATGGACTAGCGGTGAATGAGCAGTTCTTC.

The J gene is TRBJ1-2, the V gene TRBV5-1; TRBD1 matches 7 bases. Looked up from germline, CDR1 is SGHRS and CDR2 is YFSETQ. The CDR3 runs 14 residues. The junction had 3 bases not matched to a gene; V was cut back by 0 bases and J by 4 bases. The CDR3 is CASSLGQGVYGYTF. The DNA of the CDR3 is TGCGCCAGCAGCTTGGGACAGGGTGTCTATGGCTACACCTTC. Full variable domain (remainder filled in from reference TRBV5-1 and TRBJ1-2): KAGVTQTPRYLIKTRGQQVTLSCSPISGHRSVSWYQQTPGQGLQFLFEYFSETQRNKGNFPGRFSGRQFSNSRSEMNVSTLELGDSALYLCASSLGQGVYGYTFGSGTRLTVV.

This clone came up a few times. This sequence joins TRBV30 and TRBJ1-2, with D unresolved. CDR3 size: 14 residues. Germline assignment: CDR1 GTSNPN and CDR2 SVGIG (reference sequence). V lost 2 bases, J lost 8 bases, and 18 bases lay in between. The chain's CDR3 is CAWSHSRASGGYTF. The CDR3 nucleotides read TGTGCCTGGAGTCACTCCCGGGCATCGGGGGGCTACACCTTC.

J is TRBJ1-2 and V is TRBV30; D perhaps matches TRBD1 (5 bases). CDR3 length: 15 amino acids. The V gene lost 2 bases and the J gene lost 8 bases, with 21 bases spanning the gap. Germline loops: CDR1 GTSNPN, CDR2 SVGIG (reference sequence). CDR3 sequence (DNA): TGTGCCTGGAGTACACCCCACTTGGGGCAGACGGGCTACACCTTC. It is translated as CAWSTPHLGQTGYTF. Looking up the rest from reference TRBV30 and TRBJ1-2 gives the full variable domain: SQTIHQWPATLVQPVGSPLSLECTVEGTSNPNLYWYRQAAGRGLQLLFYSVGIGQISSEVPQNLSASRPQDRQFILSSKKLLLSDSGFYLCAWSTPHLGQTGYTFGSGTRLTVV.

V usage is TRBV5-4 and J usage is TRBJ2-7, with a possible D match to TRBD1 (5 bases). In germline, CDR1 is SGHNT, CDR2 YYREEE (reference sequence). Trimming shortened V by 0 bases and J by 6 bases, and 13 bases separated the two germline ends. The CDR3 is 14 amino acids. CDR3 region: CASSLAGRRGEQYF. The CDR3 nucleotides are TGTGCCAGCAGCTTGGCGGGCAGAAGGGGCGAGCAGTACTTC.

Worth noting for this clone: The junction does not match germline at one end; this may be a read error. V and J are TRBV6-5 and TRBJ2-7; a possible D gene is TRBD2 (6 bases). Germline V gives CDR1 MNHEY, CDR2 SVGAGI. CDR3 length equals 14 residues. This chain's CDR3 is CASTLTRDSNEQYF. In nucleotides, the CDR3 is TGTGCCAGCACCTTAACCCGGGACTCCAACGAGCAGTACTTC.

This chain connects TRBV18 to TRBJ2-3, with D perhaps TRBD2 (5 bases). Germline lookup yields CDR1 KGHSH and CDR2 LQKENI. V was cut by 3 bases and J by 0 bases, with 13 bases left in between. There are 16 residues in the CDR3. CDR3 bases: TGTGCCAGCTCACCTCGATCAGCGGCTAGCACAGATACGCAGTATTTT. It yields the protein CASSPRSAASTDTQYF.

The V and J genes are TRBV2 and TRBJ2-7, with TRBD1 identical over 7 bases. CDR1 and CDR2 (germline): SNHLY, FYNNEI. V lost 6 bases and J lost 3; bases outside the gene matches: 11. The CDR3 sequence is 15 residues long. This CDR3 reads CASSGKGDSFYEQYF. The CDR3 DNA is TGTGCCAGCAGCGGGAAAGGGGACAGCTTCTACGAGCAGTACTTC.

This rearrangement joins TRBV6-5 to TRBJ2-3, with 7 bases fitting TRBD1. This CDR3 contains 14 residues. The V gene end was trimmed by 4 bases and the J gene end by 1 base; junction bases not matched to a gene: 2. Germline CDR1 is MNHEY and CDR2 is SVGAGI. The CDR3 coding sequence is TGTGCCAGCAGTTCGGACAGGCGCACAGATACGCAGTATTTT. This translates into CASSSDRRTDTQYF.

The rearrangement joins TRBV3-1 (or the pseudogene TRBV3-2) to TRBJ1-1; 9 positions match TRBD1. Germline values: CDR1 LGHDT, CDR2 YNNKEL (reference sequence). CDR3 size: 14 residues. The V and J ends lost 5 bases and 6 bases, in that order; junction bases with no gene match: 7. The CDR3 reads CASSKGDRAAEAFF. CDR3 bases: TGTGCCAGCAGCAAAGGGGACAGGGCCGCTGAAGCTTTCTTT.

This clone came up a few times. The chain carries TRBV7-9 and TRBJ2-7; the D gene is possibly TRBD2 (5 bases). Per germline, CDR1 SEHNR and CDR2 FQNEAQ (reference sequence). The CDR3 covers 11 residues. V lost 3 bases, J lost 6 bases, and 6 bases lay in between. The CDR3 DNA follows: TGTGCCAGCAGCTTCGCGGGCGAGCAGTACTTC. This codes for CASSFAGEQYF.

The chain carries TRBV5-4 and TRBJ2-7, with TRBD2 matching over 9 bases. The germline V gene has CDR1 SGHNT and CDR2 YYREEE (reference sequence). This CDR3 comprises 16 residues. J lost 2 bases, V lost 4 bases, and 10 bases had no gene match. The CDR3 region has the DNA TGTGCCAGCAGCCGGGATAGCGGGAGTGGCCCCTACGAGCAGTACTTC. This gives the protein CASSRDSGSGPYEQYF.

This clone was detected a few times. The chain uses TRBV7-9 and TRBJ1-5; D remains ambiguous. Germline V gives CDR1 SEHNR, CDR2 FQNEAQ (reference sequence). V lost 0 bases to trimming and J lost 7 bases, with 10 bases between them. This CDR3 is 14 amino acids long. CDR3: CASSLAEVGQPQHF. Written as DNA, the CDR3 is TGTGCCAGCAGCTTAGCAGAGGTTGGCCAGCCCCAGCATTTT.

J is TRBJ2-2 and V is TRBV28, with TRBD1 as a possible D gene (7 bases). The CDR3 length is 15 residues. V dropped 1 base and J dropped 7 bases, with 13 bases sitting between them. CDR1 is MDHEN and CDR2 is SYDVKM in the germline V gene. The CDR3 bases are TGTGCCAGCAGTTTATCCCGACAGGGAGGCGGGGAGCTGTTTTTT. This gives the protein CASSLSRQGGGELFF.

This clone was counted a single time. V gene TRBV5-4 combines with J gene TRBJ1-6, with 7 bases that match TRBD1. The CDR3 sequence is 15 residues long. J lost 12 bases, V lost 3 bases, and 12 bases had no gene match. Germline CDR1 is SGHNT and CDR2 is YYREEE (reference sequence). This chain's CDR3 is CASSSPGDRKGPLHF. The CDR3 nucleotides are TGTGCCAGCAGCTCCCCGGGGGACAGAAAGGGACCCCTCCACTTT.

This clone appeared a single time. The rearrangement links TRBV3-1 (or the pseudogene TRBV3-2) to TRBJ2-7; a weak D match, TRBD2 (6 bases). CDR3 length: 18 amino acids. Germline lookup yields CDR1 LGHDT and CDR2 YNNKEL (reference sequence). V dropped 0 bases and J dropped 1 base, with 19 bases sitting between them. CDR3 residues: CASSQDDVWRERSYEQYF. CDR3 sequence (DNA): TGTGCCAGCAGCCAAGATGATGTTTGGAGGGAAAGGTCCTACGAGCAGTACTTC.

The V and J genes are TRBV11-2 and TRBJ1-2; tentative D call: TRBD1 (6 bases). The CDR3 consists of 15 residues. Germline V gene lookup returns CDR1 SGHAT and CDR2 FQNNGV. V was shortened by 0 bases and J by 1 base, with 9 bases between the two germline ends. CDR3 in amino acids: CASSLERDINYGYTF. The DNA of the CDR3 is TGTGCCAGCAGCTTAGAGAGGGACATTAACTATGGCTACACCTTC.

V gene TRBV30 combines with J gene TRBJ1-2, with TRBD1 as a possible D gene (5 bases). From germline, CDR1 is GTSNPN and CDR2 SVGIG (reference sequence). V was trimmed by 0 bases and J by 8 bases, leaving 13 bases between them. The CDR3 is 13 residues long. In DNA, the CDR3 is TGTGCCTGGAGTGTTTCTGGGGCGCAGGGCTACACCTTC. Amino acid sequence: CAWSVSGAQGYTF.

J is TRBJ2-7 and V is TRBV9, with TRBD2 as a possible D gene (6 bases). Per the germline V gene, CDR1 is SGDLS and CDR2 is YYNGEE. V lost 4 bases and J 2 bases, leaving 10 bases between the germline ends. The CDR3 extends over 13 amino acids. CDR3 residues: CASSPGLTYEQYF. The DNA of the CDR3 is TGTGCCAGCAGCCCGGGACTGACCTACGAGCAGTACTTC.

This chain joins TRBV18 and TRBJ1-1; the D gene is possibly TRBD1 (6 bases). The CDR3 spans 16 residues. Trimming cost V 3 bases and J 1 base, with 15 bases left between them. Germline V gene data show CDR1 as KGHSH and CDR2 as LQKENI. The CDR3 is CASSPRQTGSNTEAFF. In DNA form, the CDR3 reads TGTGCCAGCTCACCCAGACAGACAGGCTCGAACACTGAAGCTTTCTTT.

The chain carries TRBV27 and TRBJ2-7; 7 bases map to TRBD1. From germline, CDR1 is MNHEY and CDR2 SMNVEV (reference sequence). The CDR3 is 14 residues long. V was pared by 4 bases and J by 6 bases, with 9 bases of the junction left unmatched. The CDR3 reads CASSYPTGFAEQYF. The CDR3 DNA sequence: TGTGCCAGCAGTTACCCGACAGGGTTTGCCGAGCAGTACTTC.

The J gene is TRBJ2-3, the V gene TRBV27, with TRBD2 identical over 11 bases. CDR1 MNHEY and CDR2 SMNVEV come from the germline V gene (reference sequence). The CDR3 sequence is 16 residues long. Trimming took 6 bases from V and 3 from J; bases not matched to a gene: 8. The CDR3 sequence: CASRPIAGGRTDTQYF. The CDR3, as DNA: TGTGCCAGCAGACCTATAGCGGGAGGGAGGACAGATACGCAGTATTTT.

V is TRBV5-6 and J is TRBJ2-7, with D possibly TRBD2 on 6 matching bases. CDR3 length: 15 amino acids. The germline V gene encodes CDR1 SGHDT and CDR2 YYEEEE. V lost 3 bases to trimming and J lost 5 bases, with 18 bases between them. This CDR3 reads CASSSDKRVGDEQYF. CDR3 in DNA: TGTGCCAGCAGCTCAGATAAGCGGGTCGGAGACGAGCAGTACTTC.

The genes are TRBV11-2 and TRBJ2-2, with 11 bases that match TRBD1. Germline lookup yields CDR1 SGHAT and CDR2 FQNNGV. V was clipped by 3 bases and J by 7 bases; unmatched bases: 4. The CDR3 is 15 residues long. Written as DNA, the CDR3 is TGTGCCAGCAGCTTCCGGGACAGGGGGAACGGGGAGCTGTTTTTT. Translation: CASSFRDRGNGELFF.

This clone was seen once. The chain is built from TRBV7-2 and TRBJ2-7; the match to TRBD2 covers 7 bases. Germline V gene sequence: CDR1 SGHTA, CDR2 FQGNSA. The trim removed 1 base at V and 8 bases at J, leaving 8 bases unmatched. This CDR3 has 14 amino acids. The CDR3: CASSLDKGEGQQYF. For the CDR3, the DNA is TGTGCCAGCAGCTTAGACAAAGGGGAGGGGCAGCAGTACTTC.

The V gene is TRBV15, the J gene TRBJ2-3; D is perhaps TRBD2 (5 bases). Trimming shortened V by 8 bases and J by 4 bases, and 10 bases separated the two germline ends. The CDR3 extends over 12 amino acids. The V gene's germline CDR1 is LNHNV and CDR2 YYDKDF (reference sequence). The CDR3, as DNA: TGTGCCACCTCGGCGGAGGCAGATACGCAGTATTTT. Translated: CATSAEADTQYF.

The chain couples TRBV6-1 to TRBJ1-5; D unresolved. Trimming shortened V by 3 bases and J by 3 bases, and 12 bases separated the two germline ends. This CDR3 has 15 amino acids. The V gene's germline CDR1 is MNHNS and CDR2 SASEGT. This CDR3 is CASSDSGQINQPQHF. The DNA of the CDR3 is TGTGCCAGCAGTGATAGCGGCCAGATCAATCAGCCCCAGCATTTT.

V gene TRBV7-9 combines with J gene TRBJ1-1; D is unclear. The ends were cut back, 5 bases at V and 3 bases at J, with 22 bases in the middle. The CDR3 runs 17 residues. The germline CDR1 and CDR2 sequences are SEHNR and FQNEAQ (reference sequence). This CDR3 reads CASSRLPLSAGYTEAFF. The CDR3 bases are TGTGCCAGCAGCCGCTTGCCGTTGAGTGCAGGTTACACTGAAGCTTTCTTT.

The chain links TRBV2 to TRBJ1-1; 7 nucleotides line up with TRBD1. The V gene's germline CDR1 is SNHLY and CDR2 FYNNEI. The CDR3 extends over 16 amino acids. The V segment lost 4 bases and the J segment 0 bases; nucleotides outside the gene matches: 8. The CDR3 DNA reads as TGTGCCAGCAGTGCAGGGGGGACGACTGTGAACACTGAAGCTTTCTTT. Translated, it gives CASSAGGTTVNTEAFF.

The J gene is TRBJ1-1, the V gene TRBV2; 9 bases fit TRBD1. Trimming at V came to 6 bases and at J to 4 bases, leaving 3 bases not matched to a gene. The V gene's germline CDR1 is SNHLY and CDR2 FYNNEI. The CDR3 has 13 residues. The CDR3, as DNA: TGTGCCAGCAGGGGACAGGGCGGCACTGAAGCTTTCTTT. It encodes CASRGQGGTEAFF. The variable domain in full, with the rest retrieved from reference TRBV2 and TRBJ1-1, is EPEVTQTPSHQVTQMGQEVILRCVPISNHLYFYWYRQILGQKVEFLVSFYNNEISEKSEIFDDQFSVERPDGSNFTLKIRSTKLEDSAMYFCASRGQGGTEAFFGQGTRLTVV.